The next 7 T cell receptor beta chains were all read from a single sample in a study of blood T cells in healthy people across ages. Primed by a sample-barcoded 5' primer and a J-beta primer mix, a second PCR proceeded for 7 to 11 cycles. TCRdb passed the 5' RACE reads through MiXCR, listing each CDR3 protein once. Of 1.5 million to 2 million distinct CDR3 sequences listed, about 50% were seen once; the top ten hold more than 2%. Sequenced: blood. The receptors come from a woman aged 40 to 55 in good health.

The chain carries TRBV4-2 and TRBJ2-7, with 7 bases identical to TRBD2. Judging by the DNA end, TRBJ2-5 fits better; the J call may be wrong. Germline CDR1 LGHNA, CDR2 YNFKEQ. The CDR3 is made up of 17 amino acids. The CDR3 is CASSQEGASGSGETQYF. CDR3 DNA sequence: TGTGCCAGCAGCCAAGAGGGTGCTAGCGGTTCTGGTGAGACCCAGTACTTC.

The gene calls are TRBV4-2 and TRBJ1-2; 8 positions match TRBD1. The CDR3 runs to 13 residues. Germline lookup yields CDR1 LGHNA and CDR2 YNFKEQ. V was pared by 7 bases and J by 5 bases, with 6 bases of the junction left unmatched. This chain's CDR3 is CASTPQGVYGYTF. For the CDR3, the DNA is TGTGCCAGCACCCCACAGGGGGTTTATGGCTACACCTTC.

This clonotype was detected only a few times. The chain is built from TRBV4-1 and TRBJ2-1; 10 bases align to TRBD2. Germline-derived CDR1 and CDR2 are MGHRA and YSYEKL. The J segment lost 8 bases and the V segment lost 0 bases, leaving 7 bases of the junction unmatched. The CDR3 covers 16 residues. The CDR3 nucleotides read TGCGCCAGCAGCCAAGAATCTAGCGGGGGTATCGATGAGCAGTTCTTC. Protein product: CASSQESSGGIDEQFF.

Concerning this clonotype itself: One end of the junction is discordant with germline, which a read error may explain. The chain employs TRBV24-1 and TRBJ2-3; D is unclear. The CDR3 spans 14 residues. CDR1 and CDR2 from the germline V gene are KGHDR and SFDVKD. The CDR3 is CATSDLIRTDTPYF. In nucleotides, the CDR3 is TGTGCCACCAGTGATTTGATCCGCACAGATACGCCGTATTTT.

This clonotype was picked up a small number of times. The genes are TRBV7-9 and TRBJ2-1, with no clear D. V was trimmed by 5 bases and J by 2 bases, leaving 16 bases between them. Per the germline V gene, CDR1 is SEHNR and CDR2 is FQNEAQ (reference sequence). CDR3 length equals 16 residues. CDR3 protein: CASSPNLGSAYNEQFF. The CDR3 DNA reads TGTGCCAGCAGCCCCAATTTGGGGTCGGCCTACAATGAGCAGTTCTTC. Based on the CDR3 plus reference TRBV7-9 and TRBJ2-1, the full variable domain is DTGVSQNPRHKITKRGQNVTFRCDPISEHNRLYWYRQTLGQGPEFLTYFQNEAQLEKSRLLSDRFSAERPKGSFSTLEIQRTEQGDSAMYLCASSPNLGSAYNEQFFGPGTRLTVL.

There are a few counts of this clonotype. The chain joins TRBV4-2 to TRBJ2-5, with D possibly matching TRBD2 (5 bases). The germline V gene encodes CDR1 LGHNA and CDR2 YNFKEQ. Trimming took 3 bases from V and 5 from J, leaving 16 bases between them. CDR3 length equals 15 residues. The CDR3 is CASSHPGRTVETQYF. The CDR3 coding sequence is TGTGCCAGCAGCCATCCCGGCCGGACTGTGGAGACCCAGTACTTC.

This clonotype occurred many times. J is TRBJ2-3 and V is TRBV29-1, with D maybe TRBD2 (7 bases). The CDR3 consists of 13 residues. CDR1 is SQVTM and CDR2 is ANQGSEA in the germline V gene. The germline V and J ends were trimmed by 7 bases and 0 bases, with 11 bases remaining between them. The CDR3 is CSEQGGSTDTQYF. DNA for the CDR3: TGCAGCGAACAGGGAGGGAGCACAGATACGCAGTATTTT.